These T cell receptor beta chains were read from a single sample in a study of blood T cell repertoires in COVID-19. This table comes from immunoSEQ multiplex PCR, and its TCRdb copy is limited to in-frame clones, with some not included. The sample has approximately 150,000 clones, roughly 84% seen once; the top ten hold 5% to 6%. Sequencing used peripheral blood. These TCRs come from a woman between 45 and 60 years old with COVID-19, enrolled during active disease. Each CDR3 is given with its conserved first and last residue. Each record gives: clone size, J gene, V gene, D gene, CDR3 DNA, CDR3 protein. D genes are given only for firm matches. Expanded clones get a size class; other rows say once, few or many, or leave the size out.

NA TRBJ2-1 TRBV10-3 TRBD2 TGTGCCATCAGTGAAGGCGGGGGGGTCCCCAATGAGCAGTTCTTC CAISEGGGVPNEQFF
once TRBJ1-2 TRBV11-2 TRBD1 TGTGCCAGCAGCTTAGCGGCAGGGGGAGGCTATGGCTACACCTTC CASSLAAGGGYGYTF
NA TRBJ2-3 TRBV6-5 NA TGTGCCACCGATCGGGACTTTTCCACAGATACGCAGTATTTT CATDRDFSTDTQYF
NA TRBJ1-1 TRBV6-6 TRBD1 TGTGCCAGCAGTCTATTATATGGGACAGGGGCAGTAGGAGCTTTCTTT CASSLLYGTGAVGAFF
NA TRBJ1-2 TRBV2 TRBD1 TGTGCCAGCAGTGTGTCTACAGGGGATCTGGGCGGCTACACCTTC CASSVSTGDLGGYTF
NA TRBJ2-5 TRBV6-6 NA TGTGCCAGCAGTTACTCGGTTCAGGGAGGAGAGACCCAGTACTTC CASSYSVQGGETQYF
NA TRBJ1-5 TRBV6-5 NA TGTGCCAGCAGTTCTGGGGGGGCAGAGCAGCCCCAGCATTTT CASSSGGAEQPQHF
NA TRBJ2-3 TRBV7-3 TRBD1 TGTGCCAGCAGGCAAGGAAGGGGGCATGAGGATACGCAGTATTTT CASRQGRGHEDTQYF
NA TRBJ2-7 TRBV28 TRBD1 TGTGCCAGCAGTACCCTGGACAGGGGGGTATCCTACGAGCAGTACTTC CASSTLDRGVSYEQYF
NA TRBJ2-3 TRBV15 TRBD2 TGTGCCACCAGCAGATATGGAAGCGGGGGAGATACGCAGTATTTT CATSRYGSGGDTQYF
NA TRBJ2-7 TRBV6-5 NA TGTGCCAGCAGTTACAGCGGACTACACTACGAGCAGTACTTC CASSYSGLHYEQYF
NA TRBJ1-1 TRBV7-3 NA TGTGCCAGCAGCCAAGCGGTGAACACTGAAGCTTTCTTT CASSQAVNTEAFF
NA TRBJ1-6 TRBV19 NA TGTGCCAGTAGTATGGGAGGGGTTGGAAATTCACCCCTCCACTTT CASSMGGVGNSPLHF
NA TRBJ1-2 TRBV6-1 TRBD1 TGTGCCAGCAGTGAACGGGACAGGGGTCGAGATGGCTACACCTTC CASSERDRGRDGYTF
NA TRBJ2-1 TRBV4-1 TRBD2 TGCGCCAGCAGCCCCAGGGAGCGGGGGTTGGATGAGCAGTTCTTC CASSPRERGLDEQFF
NA TRBJ1-3 TRBV5-4 NA TGTGCCAGCAGCTTTCTGGGCCTCGGAAACACCATATATTTT CASSFLGLGNTIYF
few TRBJ1-6 TRBV6-2/TRBV6-3 NA TGTGCCAGCAGTTACACGGATAGCGACAGGAGCTCCTATAATTCACCCCTCCACTTT CASSYTDSDRSSYNSPLHF
NA TRBJ1-2 TRBV29-1 TRBD1 TGCAGCGCCGAAGCAGGGGGCTGGGGCTACACCTTC CSAEAGGWGYTF
NA TRBJ2-3 TRBV7-2 NA TGTGCCAGCAGCTTATATACAGATACGCAGTATTTT CASSLYTDTQYF
NA TRBJ1-6 TRBV5-5 NA TGTGCCAGCAGCAATGGAGGGTTGAAGATTTCACCCCTCCACTTT CASSNGGLKISPLHF
NA TRBJ1-1 TRBV5-1 NA TGCGCCAGCAGGCAGGACACCCTGGGGAACACTGAAGCTTTCTTT CASRQDTLGNTEAFF
many TRBJ2-2 TRBV30 TRBD1 TGTGCCTGTGCCGGACAGGGAGGCGGGGAGCTGTTTTTT CACAGQGGGELFF
NA TRBJ2-5 TRBV7-2 NA TGTGCCAGCAGCTTGATAGCGGAGACCCAGTACTTC CASSLIAETQYF
NA TRBJ1-1 TRBV19 NA TGTGCCAGTAGTACTAGACAGAGTGAAGCTTTCTTT CASSTRQSEAFF
NA TRBJ1-2 TRBV4-3 NA TGCGCCAGCAGCCAATTGGACGGGGACTATGGCTACACCTTC CASSQLDGDYGYTF
NA TRBJ1-5 TRBV6-2/TRBV6-3 TRBD1 TGTGCCAGCAGCCCCATCGACAGGGTGGCAAGCAATCAGCCCCAGCATTTT CASSPIDRVASNQPQHF
NA TRBJ2-3 TRBV6-6 TRBD1 TGTGCCAGCAGTTACGACAGGGGGTTTGTAGATACGCAGTATTTT CASSYDRGFVDTQYF
NA TRBJ2-1 TRBV6-5 TRBD2 TGTGCCAGCAATCCTAGCGGGGCGGAGAACTATGAGCAGTTCTTC CASNPSGAENYEQFF
NA TRBJ2-4 TRBV3-1/TRBV3-2 NA TGTGCCAGCAGCCAAGATGCTCAAGATGGAGCTCTAGCCAAAAACATTCAGTACTTC CASSQDAQDGALAKNIQYF
NA TRBJ2-1 TRBV9 TRBD1 TGTGCCAGCAGCGGTCCGGGACAGGGAACGCAGTTCTTC CASSGPGQGTQFF
NA TRBJ1-1 TRBV5-1 NA TGCGCCAGCAGCCAAGGGGGACTACCTGAAGCTTTCTTT CASSQGGLPEAFF
NA TRBJ1-1 TRBV29-1 NA TGCAGCGTTGATACGCAGGGCTCTATGAACACTGAAGCTTTCTTT CSVDTQGSMNTEAFF
once TRBJ1-1 TRBV27 NA TGTGCCAGCAGTTCACAGGTGACCGGGCCTGAAGCTTTCTTT CASSSQVTGPEAFF
once TRBJ2-3 TRBV12-5 NA TGTGCTAGTGGTTTCGGCACAGATACGCAGTATTTT CASGFGTDTQYF
NA TRBJ1-1 TRBV11-2 TRBD1 TGTGCCAGCAGCTTCACCGGGACAGGGGGCCTCACTGAAGCTTTCTTT CASSFTGTGGLTEAFF
NA TRBJ2-7 TRBV27 TRBD1 TGTGCCAGCAGTAAAAGACAGGGTTTGAGCTCCTACGAGCAGTACTTC CASSKRQGLSSYEQYF
NA TRBJ2-2 TRBV9 NA TGTGCCAGCAGCGTAGCTCCACAGTTGAACACCGGGGAGCTGTTTTTT CASSVAPQLNTGELFF
NA TRBJ2-1 TRBV3-1/TRBV3-2 NA TGTGCCAGCAGCCAAGATCATTGGGCAGATCGGTACAATGAGCAGTTCTTC CASSQDHWADRYNEQFF
NA TRBJ2-7 TRBV5-1 TRBD1 TGCGCCAGCAGCGCACTAGACAGGGACAGATCCTACGAGCAGTACTTC CASSALDRDRSYEQYF
NA TRBJ2-2 TRBV4-1 TRBD2 TGCGCCAGCAGCCAAGATCGCCTAGCGGGGTACCAAAACACCGGGGAGCTGTTTTTT CASSQDRLAGYQNTGELFF
NA TRBJ1-3 TRBV28 NA TGTGCCAGCAGTCCTCCCTTTGGCAGGCTCTCTGGAAACACCATATATTTT CASSPPFGRLSGNTIYF
NA TRBJ2-4 TRBV19 NA TGTGCCAGTAGTTGGGAGGGGGGCCGGGGCAAAAACATTCAGTACTTC CASSWEGGRGKNIQYF
NA TRBJ2-7 TRBV3-1/TRBV3-2 TRBD2 TGTGCCAGCAGCCAGGGGACTAGCGTAGACGAGCAGTACTTC CASSQGTSVDEQYF